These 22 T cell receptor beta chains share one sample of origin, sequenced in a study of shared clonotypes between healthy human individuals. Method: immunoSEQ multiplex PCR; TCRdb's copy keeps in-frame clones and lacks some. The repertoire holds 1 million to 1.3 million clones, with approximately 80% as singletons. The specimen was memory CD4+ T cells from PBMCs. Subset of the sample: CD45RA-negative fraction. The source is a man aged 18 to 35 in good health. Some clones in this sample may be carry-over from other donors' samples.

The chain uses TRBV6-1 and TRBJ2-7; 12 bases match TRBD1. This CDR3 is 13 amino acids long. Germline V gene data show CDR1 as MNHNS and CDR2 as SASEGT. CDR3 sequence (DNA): TGTGCCAGCAGCCGCGAAAGGGACAGGGGGCGCGTAGTC. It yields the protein CASSRERDRGRVV.

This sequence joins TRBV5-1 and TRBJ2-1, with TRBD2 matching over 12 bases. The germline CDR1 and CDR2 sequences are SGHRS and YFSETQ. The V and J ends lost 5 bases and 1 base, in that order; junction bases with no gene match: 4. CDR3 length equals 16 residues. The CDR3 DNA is TGCGCCAGCAGGGGGACTAGCGGGCATTCCTACAATGAGCAGTTCTTC. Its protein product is CASRGTSGHSYNEQFF.

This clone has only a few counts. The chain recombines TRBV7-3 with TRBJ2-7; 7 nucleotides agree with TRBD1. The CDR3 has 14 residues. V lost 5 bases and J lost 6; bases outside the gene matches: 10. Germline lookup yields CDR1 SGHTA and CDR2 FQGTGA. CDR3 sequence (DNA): TGTGCCAGCAGCGCGACCGCGACAGGGCCCGAGCAGTACTTC. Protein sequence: CASSATATGPEQYF.

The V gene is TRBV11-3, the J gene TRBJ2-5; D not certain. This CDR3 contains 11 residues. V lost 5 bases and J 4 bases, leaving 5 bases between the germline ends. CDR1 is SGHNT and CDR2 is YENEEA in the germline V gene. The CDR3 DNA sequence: TGTGCCAGCAGCCTTGGAGAGACCCAGTACTTC. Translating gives CASSLGETQYF. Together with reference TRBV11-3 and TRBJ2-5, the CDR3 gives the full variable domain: EAGVVQSPRYKIIEKKQPVAFWCNPISGHNTLYWYLQNLGQGPELLIRYENEEAVDDSQLPKDRFSAERLKGVDSTLKIQPAELGDSAVYLCASSLGETQYFGPGTRLLVL.

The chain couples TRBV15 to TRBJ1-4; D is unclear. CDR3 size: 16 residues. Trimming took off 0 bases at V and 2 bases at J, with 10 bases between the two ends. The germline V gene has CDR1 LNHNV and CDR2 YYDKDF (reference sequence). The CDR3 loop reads CATSRDRRFTNEKLFF. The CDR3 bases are TGTGCCACCAGCAGAGATAGGCGTTTTACTAATGAAAAACTGTTTTTT.

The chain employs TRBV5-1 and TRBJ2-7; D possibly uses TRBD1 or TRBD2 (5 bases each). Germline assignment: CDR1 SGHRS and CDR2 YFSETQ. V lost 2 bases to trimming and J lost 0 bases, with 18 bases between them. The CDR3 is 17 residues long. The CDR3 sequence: CASSLGDGRRGSYEQYF. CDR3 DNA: TGCGCCAGCAGCTTAGGGGATGGTCGACGGGGCTCCTACGAGCAGTACTTC.

The CDR3 DNA sequence: TGCGCCAGCAGCCTGGAGGTTAATACGCAGTATTTT. Amino acids: CASSLEVNTQYF. J is TRBJ2-3 and V is TRBV5-1; D perhaps matches TRBD2 (5 bases). V lost 4 bases to trimming and J lost 7 bases, with 10 bases between them. This CDR3 has 12 amino acids. CDR1 and CDR2 (germline): SGHRS, YFSETQ.

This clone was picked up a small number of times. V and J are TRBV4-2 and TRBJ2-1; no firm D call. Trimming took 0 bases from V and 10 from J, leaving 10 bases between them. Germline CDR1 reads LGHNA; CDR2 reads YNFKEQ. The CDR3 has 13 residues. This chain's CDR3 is CASSQDHRQEQFF. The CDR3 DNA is TGTGCCAGCAGCCAAGATCATCGCCAAGAGCAGTTCTTC.

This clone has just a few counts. CDR3 sequence (DNA): TGCAGTGCTTTCGGTGAAAAACTGTTTTTT. It codes for CSAFGEKLFF. The rearrangement joins TRBV20-1 to TRBJ1-4; D is ambiguous. V gave up 5 bases and J gave up 7 bases, with 5 bases separating them. Germline lookup yields CDR1 DFQATT and CDR2 SNEGSKA (reference sequence). The CDR3 length is 10 residues.

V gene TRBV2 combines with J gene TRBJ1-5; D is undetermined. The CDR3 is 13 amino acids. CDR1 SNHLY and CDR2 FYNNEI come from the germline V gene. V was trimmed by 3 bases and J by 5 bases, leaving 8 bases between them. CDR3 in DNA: TGTGCCAGCAGTGATGATATATATCAGCCCCAGCATTTT. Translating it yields CASSDDIYQPQHF.

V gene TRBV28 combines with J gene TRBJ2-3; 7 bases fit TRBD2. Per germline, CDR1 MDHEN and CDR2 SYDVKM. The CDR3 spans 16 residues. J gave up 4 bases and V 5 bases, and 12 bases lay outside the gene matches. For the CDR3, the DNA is TGTGCCAGCAGTCCGTCCGTCGGGGGAGGGGCAGATACGCAGTATTTT. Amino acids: CASSPSVGGGADTQYF.

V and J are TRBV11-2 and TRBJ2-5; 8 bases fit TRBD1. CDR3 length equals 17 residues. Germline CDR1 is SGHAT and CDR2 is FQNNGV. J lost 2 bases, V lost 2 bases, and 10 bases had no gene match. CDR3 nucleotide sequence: TGTGCCAGCAGCTTAAGTCACAGGGGGACTCATCAAGAGACCCAGTACTTC. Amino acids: CASSLSHRGTHQETQYF.

CDR3 protein: CASSSMQPQHF. CDR3 DNA: TGTGCCAGCAGCTCTATGCAGCCCCAGCATTTT. This chain connects TRBV11-3 to TRBJ1-5; D gene unclear. Germline lookup yields CDR1 SGHNT and CDR2 YENEEA. The CDR3 consists of 11 residues. V was clipped by 4 bases and J by 7 bases, with 5 bases between them.

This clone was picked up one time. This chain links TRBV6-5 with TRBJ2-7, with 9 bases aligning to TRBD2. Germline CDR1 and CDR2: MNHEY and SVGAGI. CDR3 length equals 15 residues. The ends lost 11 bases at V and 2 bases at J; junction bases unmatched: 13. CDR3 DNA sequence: TGTGCCGGCTTGACTAGCGGTTCTCCTCCCTACGAGCAGTACTTC. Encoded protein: CAGLTSGSPPYEQYF.

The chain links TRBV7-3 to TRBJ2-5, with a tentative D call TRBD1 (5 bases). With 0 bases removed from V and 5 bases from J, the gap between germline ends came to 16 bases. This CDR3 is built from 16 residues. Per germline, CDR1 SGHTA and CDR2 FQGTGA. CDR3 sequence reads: CASSLTASTGRETQYF. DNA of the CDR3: TGTGCCAGCAGCTTAACTGCGTCTACAGGTCGGGAGACCCAGTACTTC.

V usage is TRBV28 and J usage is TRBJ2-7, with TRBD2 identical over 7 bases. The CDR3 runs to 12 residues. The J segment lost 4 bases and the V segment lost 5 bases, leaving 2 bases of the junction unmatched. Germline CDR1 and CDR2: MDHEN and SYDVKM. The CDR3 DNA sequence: TGTGCCAGCAGTGTGGGGGGGTACGAGCAGTACTTC. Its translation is CASSVGGYEQYF.

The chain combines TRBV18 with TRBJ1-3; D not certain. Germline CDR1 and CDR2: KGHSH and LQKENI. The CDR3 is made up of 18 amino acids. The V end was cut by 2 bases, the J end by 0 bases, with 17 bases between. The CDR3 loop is CASSPTITGVYSGNTIYF. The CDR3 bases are TGTGCCAGCTCACCAACTATTACCGGGGTCTACTCTGGAAACACCATATATTTT.

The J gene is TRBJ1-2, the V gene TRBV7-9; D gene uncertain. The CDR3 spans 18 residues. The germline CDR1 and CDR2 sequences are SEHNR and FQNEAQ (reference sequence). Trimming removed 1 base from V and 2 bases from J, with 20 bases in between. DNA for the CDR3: TGTGCCAGCAGCTTAGGCACGCTAGGGAGGGTCCCCAACTATGGCTACACCTTC. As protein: CASSLGTLGRVPNYGYTF.

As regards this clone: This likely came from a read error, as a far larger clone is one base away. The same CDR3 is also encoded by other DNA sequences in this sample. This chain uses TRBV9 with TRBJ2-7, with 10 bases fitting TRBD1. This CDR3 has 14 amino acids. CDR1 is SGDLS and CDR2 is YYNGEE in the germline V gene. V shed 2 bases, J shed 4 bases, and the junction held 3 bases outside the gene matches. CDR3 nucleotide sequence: TGTGCCAGCAGCGTCGGGGACAGGGGTTACGAGCAGTACTTC. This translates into CASSVGDRGYEQYF. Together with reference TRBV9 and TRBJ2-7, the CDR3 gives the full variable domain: DSGVTQTPKHLITATGQRVTLRCSPRSGDLSVYWYQQSLDQGLQFLIQYYNGEERAKGNILERFSAQQFPDLHSELNLSSLELGDSALYFCASSVGDRGYEQYFGPGTRLTVT.

The CDR3 sequence is CASRETGTGDSNQPQHF. The DNA of the CDR3 is TGTGCCAGCAGAGAGACCGGGACAGGGGACAGCAATCAGCCCCAGCATTTT. This chain connects TRBV28 to TRBJ1-5; 10 nucleotides agree with TRBD1. CDR3 length: 17 residues. Germline assignment: CDR1 MDHEN and CDR2 SYDVKM. The ends lost 6 bases at V and 1 base at J; junction bases unmatched: 9.

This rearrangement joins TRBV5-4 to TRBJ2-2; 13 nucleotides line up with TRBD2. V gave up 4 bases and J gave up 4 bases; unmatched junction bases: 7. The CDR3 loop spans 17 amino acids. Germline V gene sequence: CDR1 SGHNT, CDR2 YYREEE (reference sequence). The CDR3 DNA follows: TGTGCCAGCAGCCGGGGACTAGCGGGACCGGGCACCGGGGAGCTGTTTTTT. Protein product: CASSRGLAGPGTGELFF.

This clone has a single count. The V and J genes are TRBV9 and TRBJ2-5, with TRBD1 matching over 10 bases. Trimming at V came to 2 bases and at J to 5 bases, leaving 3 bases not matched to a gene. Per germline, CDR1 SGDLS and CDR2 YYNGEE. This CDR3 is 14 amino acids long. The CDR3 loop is CASSVTGGWETQYF. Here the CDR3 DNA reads TGTGCCAGCAGCGTGACAGGGGGCTGGGAGACCCAGTACTTC.